This TCR beta chain appears in the sequencing data of a study of blood T cells in healthy people across ages. Study details: For every two T cells, template switching captured about one barcoded beta molecule. The study's findings and limits: Naive T cell percentage and TCR beta diversity correlated strongly.

PCR was performed a second time for about 7 to 11 cycles using a sample-barcoded 5' primer and a J-beta primer mix. A tag from a template-switch adaptor with 12 random nucleotides marked each cDNA molecule. TCRdb used MiXCR to reprocess the 5' RACE reads, holding one entry per CDR3 protein. This sample has 1.5 million to 1.9 million distinct CDR3 sequences; about 45% occur once, and the top ten carry roughly 3.7%. In this sample, this clonotype turned up a few times. The antigen is undetermined. Each donor was a healthy Caucasian individual from Russia, aged roughly 6 to 95. The CDR3 is made up of 16 amino acids. Looked up from germline, CDR1 is SGHAT and CDR2 is FQNNGV. Trimming pared 0 bases from V and 4 bases from J, leaving 13 bases between.

The source of this sequence is a woman younger than 30 in good health. V gene TRBV11-2 combines with J gene TRBJ2-1; D is ambiguous. The source material was blood. The CDR3 coding sequence is TGTGCCAGCAGCTTAGAAATAGGAGTCTTATACAATGAGCAGTTCTTC. Amino acid sequence: CASSLEIGVLYNEQFF.